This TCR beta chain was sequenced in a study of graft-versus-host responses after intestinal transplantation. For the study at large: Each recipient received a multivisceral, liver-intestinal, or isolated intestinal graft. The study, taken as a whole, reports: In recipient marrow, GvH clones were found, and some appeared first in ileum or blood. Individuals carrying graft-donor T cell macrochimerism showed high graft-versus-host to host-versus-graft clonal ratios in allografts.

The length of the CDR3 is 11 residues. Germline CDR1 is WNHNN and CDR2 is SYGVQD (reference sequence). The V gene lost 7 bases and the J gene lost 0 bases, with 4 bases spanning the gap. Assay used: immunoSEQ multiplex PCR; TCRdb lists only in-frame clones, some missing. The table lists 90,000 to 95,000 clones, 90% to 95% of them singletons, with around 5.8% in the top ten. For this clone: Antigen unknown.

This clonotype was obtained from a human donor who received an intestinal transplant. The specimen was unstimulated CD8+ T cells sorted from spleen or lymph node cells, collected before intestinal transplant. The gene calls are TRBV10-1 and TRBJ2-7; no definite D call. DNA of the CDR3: TGCGCCAGCAAAAACTCCTACGAGCAGTACTTC. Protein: CASKNSYEQYF.